The 3 T cell receptor beta chains below all came from one sample that was sequenced in a study of T cell repertoires in cytomegalovirus infection (dated by TCRdb to the late 2010s). The data were produced on an Illumina HiSeq 1500. TCRdb passed the public sequencing reads through fastp at Q25 and MiXCR, retaining productive beta sequences. Rows are combined by CDR3 protein, so each entry shows the most common genes and DNA. The sample table shows about 200,000 distinct CDR3 sequences, and approximately 9.6% are seen once. Jointly, the top ten make up around 4.4% of the sample. The source material was PBMCs. These receptors came from a human donor in good health (CMV status not recorded). Some clones in this sample may be carry-over from other donors' samples.

This clonotype was counted a few times. J is TRBJ1-3 and V is TRBV5-6; the D is unclear. CDR3 length: 19 residues. Per the germline V gene, CDR1 is SGHDT and CDR2 is YYEEEE. V was pared by 4 bases and J by 0 bases, with 23 bases between. In DNA, the CDR3 is TGTGCCAGCAGCGCCTACAGCTATCAATCGTATACCTCTGGAAACACCATATATTTT. It is translated as CASSAYSYQSYTSGNTIYF.

As to this clonotype: This may be a read error: a much more frequent sequence differs by one nucleotide. The chain is built from TRBV19 and TRBJ2-1, with D possibly TRBD2 on 6 matching bases. Germline CDR1 and CDR2: LNHDA and SQIVND (reference sequence). The CDR3 has 15 residues. The CDR3 here is CASSITAGPYNEQIF. CDR3 in DNA: TGTGCCAGTAGTATAACGGCGGGGCCTTACAATGAGCAGATCTTC.

This clonotype was seen only a few times. V is TRBV7-9 and J is TRBJ2-3, with D possibly matching TRBD1 (5 bases). CDR1 is SEHNR, CDR2 FQNEAQ, per germline (reference sequence). CDR3 length: 17 amino acids. The germline V and J ends were trimmed by 3 bases and 4 bases, with 20 bases remaining between them. CDR3 region: CASSLGRLSVRPDTQYF. The CDR3 nucleotides are TGTGCCAGCAGCTTGGGGCGGCTGAGCGTTCGGCCAGATACGCAGTATTTT.